A selection of T cell receptor beta chains follows, all from one sample in a study of blood T cell repertoires in COVID-19. The protocol was immunoSEQ multiplex PCR, while the TCRdb copy is restricted to in-frame clones and leaves out a portion. The data hold about 330,000 clones, with 65% to 90% observed a single time. The specimen was peripheral blood. These receptors were taken from a human donor in a cohort sampled during active COVID-19. CDR3s include the opening cysteine and the closing phenylalanine or tryptophan. The order of the fields is V gene, J gene, CDR3 protein.

TRBV7-9	TRBJ1-2	CASTPWQGNYGYTF
TRBV7-9	TRBJ2-5	CASSPRVETQYF
TRBV7-9	TRBJ1-4	CASSPGSPTNEKLFF
TRBV7-9	TRBJ2-7	CASSIQGAYEQYF
TRBV19	TRBJ1-6	CASKGGAGAHNSPLHF
TRBV5-4	TRBJ1-1	CASSPPGQGVITEAFF
TRBV9	TRBJ2-3	CASSVVAGGHDTQYF
TRBV10-3	TRBJ2-3	CAITPRGGKTDTQYF
TRBV6-7	TRBJ2-7	CASTSRDRGSYEQYF
TRBV4-2	TRBJ2-3	CASSQEPTSGVLTDTQYF
TRBV18	TRBJ2-5	CASSESTLQETQYF
TRBV29-1	TRBJ1-2	CSVEDDRAYGYTF
TRBV3-1/TRBV3-2	TRBJ1-2	CASSQEGQGYGYTF
TRBV19	TRBJ2-1	CASSSALMRLAGGNNEQFF
TRBV3-1/TRBV3-2	TRBJ1-4	CASSPGRQGGKLFF
TRBV5-1	TRBJ2-5	CASSFGLAGGLSRETQYF
TRBV9	TRBJ1-2	CASSVRTGGAYTF
TRBV10-3	TRBJ1-3	CAIKKAGDDSGNTIYF
TRBV5-4	TRBJ2-7	CASSNTGTGVYEQYF
TRBV3-1/TRBV3-2	TRBJ1-3	CASSKGANGNTIYF
TRBV14	TRBJ2-4	CASSHRTGPLAKNIQYF
TRBV19	TRBJ1-4	CASSIYDRATNEKLFF
TRBV3-1/TRBV3-2	TRBJ2-3	CASSQNLGTTDTQYF
TRBV29-1	TRBJ2-3	CSVDGAGTDTQYF
TRBV5-1	TRBJ2-1	CASSSARTAWSYNEQFF
TRBV12-2	TRBJ2-3	CASRSLAGGTDTQYF
TRBV20-1	TRBJ1-2	CSASRAADGYTF
TRBV6-1	TRBJ2-4	CASSAGLAGANKAKNIQYF
TRBV6-1	TRBJ1-1	CASSSGNTEAFF
TRBV6-5	TRBJ2-1	CASSYSSAGRNEQFF
TRBV6-5	TRBJ2-2	CASTLWSGPGELFF